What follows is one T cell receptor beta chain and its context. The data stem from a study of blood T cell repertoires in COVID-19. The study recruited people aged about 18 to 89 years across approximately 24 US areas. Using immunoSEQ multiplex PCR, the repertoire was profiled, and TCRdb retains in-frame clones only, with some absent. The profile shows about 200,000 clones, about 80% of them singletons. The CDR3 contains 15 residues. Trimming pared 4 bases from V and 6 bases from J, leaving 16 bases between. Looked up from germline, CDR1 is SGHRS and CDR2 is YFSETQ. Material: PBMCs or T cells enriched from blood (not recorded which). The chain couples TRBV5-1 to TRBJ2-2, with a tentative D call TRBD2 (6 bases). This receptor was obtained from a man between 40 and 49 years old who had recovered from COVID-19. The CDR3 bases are TGCGCCAGCAGCCCCGGAACAGGAGGGTCCGGGGAGCTGTTTTTT. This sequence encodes CASSPGTGGSGELFF.